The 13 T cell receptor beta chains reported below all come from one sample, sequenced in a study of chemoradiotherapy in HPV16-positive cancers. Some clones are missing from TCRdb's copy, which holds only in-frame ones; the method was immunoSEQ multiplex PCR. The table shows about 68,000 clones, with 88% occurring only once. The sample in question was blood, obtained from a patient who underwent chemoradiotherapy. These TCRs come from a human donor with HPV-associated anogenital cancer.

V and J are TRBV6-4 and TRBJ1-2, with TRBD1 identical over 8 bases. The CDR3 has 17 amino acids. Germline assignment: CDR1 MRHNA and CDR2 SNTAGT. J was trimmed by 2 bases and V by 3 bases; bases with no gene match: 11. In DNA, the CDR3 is TGTGCCAGCAGTGAGGGCAGGGGGCCTCTCTCCAACTATGGCTACACCTTC. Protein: CASSEGRGPLSNYGYTF.

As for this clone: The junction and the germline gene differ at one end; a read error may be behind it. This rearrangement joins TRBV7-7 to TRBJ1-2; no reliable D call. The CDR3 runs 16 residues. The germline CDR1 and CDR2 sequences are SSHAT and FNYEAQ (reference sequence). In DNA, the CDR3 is TGTGCTAGCAGCTTAGTCGGTCCTTCGGGCGGGTATGGCTACACCTTC. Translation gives CASSLVGPSGGYGYTF. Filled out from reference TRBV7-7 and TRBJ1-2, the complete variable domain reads GAGVSQSPRYKVTKRGQDVTLRCDPISSHATLYWYQQALGQGPEFLTYFNYEAQPDKSGLPSDRFSAERPEGSISTLTIQRTEQRDSAMYRCASSLVGPSGGYGYTFGSGTRLTVV.

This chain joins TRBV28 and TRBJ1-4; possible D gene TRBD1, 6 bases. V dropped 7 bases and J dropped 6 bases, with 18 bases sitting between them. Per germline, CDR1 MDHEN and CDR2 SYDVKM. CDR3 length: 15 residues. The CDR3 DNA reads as TGTGCCAGCATCAAGTCAGGGAGGGGGGATGAAAAACTGTTTTTT. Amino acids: CASIKSGRGDEKLFF.

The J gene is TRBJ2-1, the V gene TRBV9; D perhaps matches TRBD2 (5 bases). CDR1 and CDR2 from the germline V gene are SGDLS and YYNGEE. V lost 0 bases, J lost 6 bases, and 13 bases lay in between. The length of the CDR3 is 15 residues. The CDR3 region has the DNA TGTGCCAGCAGCGTAGAAACGGGAACACGCAATGAGCAGTTCTTC. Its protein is CASSVETGTRNEQFF. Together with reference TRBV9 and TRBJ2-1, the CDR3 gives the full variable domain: DSGVTQTPKHLITATGQRVTLRCSPRSGDLSVYWYQQSLDQGLQFLIQYYNGEERAKGNILERFSAQQFPDLHSELNLSSLELGDSALYFCASSVETGTRNEQFFGPGTRLTVL.

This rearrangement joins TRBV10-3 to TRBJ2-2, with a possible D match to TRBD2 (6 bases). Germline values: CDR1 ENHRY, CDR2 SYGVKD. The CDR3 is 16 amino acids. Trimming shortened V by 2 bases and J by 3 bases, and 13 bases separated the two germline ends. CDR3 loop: CAISEVGTSYTGELFF. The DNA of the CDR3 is TGTGCCATCAGTGAGGTAGGGACTTCGTACACCGGGGAGCTGTTTTTT.

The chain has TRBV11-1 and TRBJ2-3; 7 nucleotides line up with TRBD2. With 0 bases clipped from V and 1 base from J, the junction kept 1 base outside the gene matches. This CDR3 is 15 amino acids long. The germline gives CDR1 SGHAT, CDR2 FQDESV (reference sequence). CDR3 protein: CASSLAAGGTDTQYF. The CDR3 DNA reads TGTGCCAGCAGCTTAGCTGCGGGGGGCACAGATACGCAGTATTTT.

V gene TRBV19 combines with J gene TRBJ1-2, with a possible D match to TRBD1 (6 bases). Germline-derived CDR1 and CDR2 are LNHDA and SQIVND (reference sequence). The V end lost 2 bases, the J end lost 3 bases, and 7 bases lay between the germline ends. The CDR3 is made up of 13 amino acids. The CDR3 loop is CASSIRQDYGYTF. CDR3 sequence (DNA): TGTGCCAGTAGTATACGACAGGACTATGGCTACACCTTC.

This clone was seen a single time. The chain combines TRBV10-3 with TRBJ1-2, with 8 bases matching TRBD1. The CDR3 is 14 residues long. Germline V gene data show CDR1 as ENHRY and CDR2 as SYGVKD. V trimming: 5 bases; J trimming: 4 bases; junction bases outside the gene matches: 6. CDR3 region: CAISSGQASYGYTF. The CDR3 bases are TGTGCCATCAGTTCGGGACAGGCTAGCTATGGCTACACCTTC.

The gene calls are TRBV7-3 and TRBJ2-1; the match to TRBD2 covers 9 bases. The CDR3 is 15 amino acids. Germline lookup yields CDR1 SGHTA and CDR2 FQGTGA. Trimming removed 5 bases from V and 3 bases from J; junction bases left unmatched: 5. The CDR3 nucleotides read TGTGCCAGCAGCCCGCGGGGGGGAAGCTACAATGAGCAGTTCTTC. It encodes CASSPRGGSYNEQFF.

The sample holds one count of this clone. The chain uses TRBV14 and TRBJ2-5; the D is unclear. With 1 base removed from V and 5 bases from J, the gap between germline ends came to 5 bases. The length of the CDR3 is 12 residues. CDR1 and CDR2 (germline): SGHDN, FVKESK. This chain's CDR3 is CASSQGPETQYF. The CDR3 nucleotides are TGTGCCAGCAGCCAAGGTCCGGAGACCCAGTACTTC.

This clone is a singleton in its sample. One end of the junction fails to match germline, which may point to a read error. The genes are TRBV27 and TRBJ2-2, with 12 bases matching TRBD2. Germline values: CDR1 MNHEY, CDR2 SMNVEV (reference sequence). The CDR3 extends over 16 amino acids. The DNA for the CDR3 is TGTGCCAGCAGTTTTCTTTCTAGCGGGAGGGCCGGTGAGCTGTTTTTT. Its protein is CASSFLSSGRAGELFF.

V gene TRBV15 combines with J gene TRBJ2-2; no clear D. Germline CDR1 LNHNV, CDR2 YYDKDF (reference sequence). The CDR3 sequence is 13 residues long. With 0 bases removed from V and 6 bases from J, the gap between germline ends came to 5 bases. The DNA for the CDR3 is TGTGCCACCAGCAGAGATTCCGCCGGGGAGCTGTTTTTT. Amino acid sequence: CATSRDSAGELFF.

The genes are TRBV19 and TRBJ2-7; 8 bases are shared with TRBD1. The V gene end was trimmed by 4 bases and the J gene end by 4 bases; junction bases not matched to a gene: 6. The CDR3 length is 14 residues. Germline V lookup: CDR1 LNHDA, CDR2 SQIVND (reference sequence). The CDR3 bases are TGTGCCAGTAGTACCAGACAGGGGAAGTACGAGCAGTACTTC. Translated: CASSTRQGKYEQYF.